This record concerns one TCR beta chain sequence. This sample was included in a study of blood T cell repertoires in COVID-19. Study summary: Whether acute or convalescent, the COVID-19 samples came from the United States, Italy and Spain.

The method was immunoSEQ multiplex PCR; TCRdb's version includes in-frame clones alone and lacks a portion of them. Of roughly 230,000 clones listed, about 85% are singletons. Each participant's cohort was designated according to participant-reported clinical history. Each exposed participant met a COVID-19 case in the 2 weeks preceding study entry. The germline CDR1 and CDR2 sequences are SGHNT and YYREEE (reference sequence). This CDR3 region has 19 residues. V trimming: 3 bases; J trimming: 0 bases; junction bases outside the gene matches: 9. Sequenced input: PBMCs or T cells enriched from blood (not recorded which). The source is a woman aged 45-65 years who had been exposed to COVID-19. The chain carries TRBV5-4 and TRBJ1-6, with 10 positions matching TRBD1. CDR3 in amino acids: CASSSSWGTGDSYNSPLHF. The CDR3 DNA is TGTGCCAGCAGCTCTTCCTGGGGGACAGGGGACTCCTATAATTCACCCCTCCACTTT.